The next 7 T cell receptor beta chains were all read from a single sample in a study of cytomegalovirus exposure and HLA in healthy donors. Primers: 60 Vbeta forward and 13 Jbeta reverse. The table came from immunoSEQ multiplex PCR; TCRdb's copy has only in-frame clones and leaves some out. The sample holds more than 95,000 clones, about 80% seen once. Sequenced input: PBMCs. These receptors were taken from a man aged 25-40 years in good health and CMV-seropositive.

This clone has just a few counts. The chain recombines TRBV5-4 with TRBJ2-5; 7 bases match TRBD1. This CDR3 spans 13 amino acids. Per the germline V gene, CDR1 is SGHNT and CDR2 is YYREEE (reference sequence). J was trimmed by 5 bases and V by 4 bases; bases with no gene match: 5. The CDR3 DNA is TGTGCCAGCAGCCTTACAGGGGAGGAGACCCAGTACTTC. It is translated as CASSLTGEETQYF.

This clone was found a few times. CDR3 loop: CASRLFRDRGNEQYF. The CDR3 DNA reads TGTGCCAGCAGGCTATTCCGGGACAGGGGCAACGAGCAGTACTTC. The V and J genes are TRBV27 and TRBJ2-7, with TRBD1 identical over 10 bases. CDR3 length: 15 amino acids. CDR1 and CDR2 from the germline V gene are MNHEY and SMNVEV (reference sequence). Trimming at V came to 6 bases and at J to 5 bases, leaving 10 bases not matched to a gene.

The chain carries TRBV27 and TRBJ2-1; weak D call: TRBD2 (6 bases). Germline V CDR1 and CDR2: MNHEY, SMNVEV (reference sequence). With 10 bases removed from V and 8 bases from J, the gap between germline ends came to 15 bases. This CDR3 has 12 residues. The CDR3 reads CATLGLLDEQFF. CDR3 DNA sequence: TGTGCCACCCTGGGACTGTTAGATGAGCAGTTCTTC.

V and J are TRBV6-1 and TRBJ2-7; TRBD1 aligns across 8 bases. The CDR3 totals 13 residues. Germline values: CDR1 MNHNS, CDR2 SASEGT. The trim removed 5 bases at V and 7 bases at J, leaving 7 bases unmatched. CDR3 nucleotide sequence: TGTGCCAGCAGTACTCAGGGGGCTAGGGAGCAGTACTTC. It translates to CASSTQGAREQYF.

As regards this clone: Germline and junction disagree at one end, which may indicate a read error. The rearrangement uses TRBV7-9 and TRBJ2-1; TRBD1 matches 9 bases. Germline CDR1 reads SEHNR; CDR2 reads FQNEAQ (reference sequence). The CDR3 loop spans 16 amino acids. The chain's CDR3 is CSSSPPGTGLLNEQFF. The CDR3 coding sequence is TGTTCCAGCAGCCCGCCCGGGACAGGGCTACTCAATGAGCAGTTCTTC.

The chain carries TRBV10-3 and TRBJ2-2; 7 positions agree with TRBD1. The J segment lost 0 bases and the V segment lost 10 bases, leaving 5 bases of the junction unmatched. The CDR3 extends over 14 amino acids. Germline CDR1 and CDR2: ENHRY and SYGVKD. In DNA form, the CDR3 reads TGTGCCAGCTGGGACAGCGCGAACACCGGGGAGCTGTTTTTT. Translating it yields CASWDSANTGELFF.

The chain has TRBV10-1 and TRBJ1-1, with 10 bases lining up with TRBD1. The CDR3 loop spans 13 amino acids. Germline V lookup: CDR1 WNHNN, CDR2 SYGVQD (reference sequence). After removal of 7 bases from V and 5 bases from J, the junction contained 4 bases not matched to a gene. CDR3 bases: TGCGCCAGCACCGGACAGGGGGGGACTGAAGCTTTCTTT. This translates into CASTGQGGTEAFF.